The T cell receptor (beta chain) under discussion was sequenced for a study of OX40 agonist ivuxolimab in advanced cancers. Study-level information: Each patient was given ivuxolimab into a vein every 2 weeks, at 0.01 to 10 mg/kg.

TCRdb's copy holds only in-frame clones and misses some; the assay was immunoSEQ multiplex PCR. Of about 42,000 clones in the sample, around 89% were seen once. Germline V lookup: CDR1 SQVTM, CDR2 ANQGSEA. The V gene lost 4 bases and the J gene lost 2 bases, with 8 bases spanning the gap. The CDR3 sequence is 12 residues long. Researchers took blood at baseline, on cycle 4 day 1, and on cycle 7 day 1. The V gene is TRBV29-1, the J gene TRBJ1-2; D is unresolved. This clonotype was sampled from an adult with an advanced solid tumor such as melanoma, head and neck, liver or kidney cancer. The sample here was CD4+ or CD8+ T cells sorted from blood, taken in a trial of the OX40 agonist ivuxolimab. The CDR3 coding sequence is TGCAGCGTTGGAGACACCAACTATGGCTACACCTTC. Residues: CSVGDTNYGYTF.